This T cell receptor beta chain was identified during a study of shared clonotypes between healthy human individuals. Study observations and caveats: Shared across a few donors were 4% to 5% of the naive CD4 clonotypes.

The table lists this clone with a few counts. The antigen is unknown. Trimming removed 5 bases at V and 11 bases at J, with 22 bases between. This CDR3 has 15 residues. CDR1 and CDR2 (germline): MDHEN, SYDVKM. In the authors' methods: Filtering was not the same, since immunoSEQ gave junction-only sequences without quality scores. Assay: immunoSEQ multiplex PCR; the TCRdb copy retains only in-frame clones and omits some. That table gives V, J and clone size, and the DNA gave D and trimming. The sample holds more than 1 million clones, around 78% seen once. The sequence derives from a man aged 18 to 35 in good health. Some clones in this sample may be carry-over from other donors' samples. The sample comprised memory CD4+ T cells from PBMCs. The subset here: CD45RA-negative fraction. The gene calls are TRBV28 and TRBJ1-5; D is possibly TRBD1 (5 bases). The CDR3 DNA follows: TGTGCCAGCAGTCAGACAAAGGGGTTTTCTTCAACCCAGCATTTT. This encodes CASSQTKGFSSTQHF. Supplemented by reference TRBV28 and TRBJ1-5, the full variable domain reads DVKVTQSSRYLVKRTGEKVFLECVQDMDHENMFWYRQDPGLGLRLIYFSYDVKMKEKGDIPEGYSVSREKKERFSLILESASTNQTSMYLCASSQTKGFSSTQHFGDGTRLSIL.